A single sample gave rise to the 28 T cell receptor beta chains below, sequenced in a study of T cell responses to AZD1222 COVID-19 vaccine. Some clones are missing from TCRdb's copy, which holds only in-frame ones; the method was immunoSEQ multiplex PCR. The sample has approximately 73,000 clones, roughly 80% seen once. The source material was peripheral blood, sampled on day 0 of AZD1222 vaccination. These receptor sequences come from an adult in good health.

The CDR3 spells CASTHSGINGYTF. CDR3 in DNA: TGTGCCAGCACCCACTCGGGTATCAATGGCTACACCTTC. The rearrangement uses TRBV6-5 and TRBJ1-2; D unclear. Germline-derived CDR1 and CDR2 are MNHEY and SVGAGI. This CDR3 comprises 13 residues. V lost 7 bases and J 6 bases, leaving 15 bases between the germline ends.

The CDR3 is CASSGLAGTDTQYF. The CDR3 DNA follows: TGTGCCAGCAGTGGGCTAGCGGGCACAGATACGCAGTATTTT. The gene calls are TRBV2 and TRBJ2-3; 7 bases are a match to TRBD2. The length of the CDR3 is 14 residues. CDR1 is SNHLY and CDR2 is FYNNEI in the germline V gene. The V segment lost 4 bases and the J segment 1 base; nucleotides outside the gene matches: 2.

In DNA, the CDR3 is TGCGCCAGCAGCTTGGTGGGACTAGCGAGCGAGACCCAGTACTTC. Residues: CASSLVGLASETQYF. V gene TRBV5-1 combines with J gene TRBJ2-5, with TRBD2 matching over 10 bases. Germline trimming cut 0 bases from V and 5 bases from J; bases unmatched to any gene: 4. CDR1 SGHRS and CDR2 YFSETQ come from the germline V gene. CDR3 length: 15 residues.

The rearrangement joins TRBV9 to TRBJ1-2, with a tentative D call TRBD1 (5 bases). From germline, CDR1 is SGDLS and CDR2 YYNGEE. The germline V and J ends were trimmed by 3 bases and 0 bases, with 9 bases remaining between them. The CDR3 runs 14 residues. CDR3 loop: CASSAQGTNYGYTF. The CDR3 DNA reads as TGTGCCAGCAGCGCCCAGGGAACTAACTATGGCTACACCTTC.

This clone occurred a few times. The genes are TRBV19 and TRBJ1-6; D not certain. V lost 7 bases and J lost 6, with 7 bases in between. Germline V gene sequence: CDR1 LNHDA, CDR2 SQIVND (reference sequence). This CDR3 contains 12 residues. The CDR3 sequence: CASMGLNSPLHF. The CDR3 DNA reads as TGTGCCAGTATGGGCCTTAATTCACCCCTCCACTTT.

The chain is built from TRBV19 and TRBJ2-1, with D tentatively TRBD2 (5 bases). V was cut by 7 bases and J by 0 bases, with 13 bases left in between. The CDR3 has 15 amino acids. CDR1 LNHDA and CDR2 SQIVND come from the germline V gene (reference sequence). The CDR3 bases are TGTGCCAGTACCACCACGGGGATCTCCTACAATGAGCAGTTCTTC. It yields the protein CASTTTGISYNEQFF.

The chain recombines TRBV5-6 with TRBJ1-1, with D unclear. Germline V gives CDR1 SGHDT, CDR2 YYEEEE. The CDR3 length is 16 residues. Trimming shortened V by 0 bases and J by 1 base, and 13 bases separated the two germline ends. CDR3 amino acids: CASSLAPYGSNTEAFF. The CDR3 region has the DNA TGTGCCAGCAGCTTGGCCCCCTATGGGTCGAACACTGAAGCTTTCTTT.

The genes are TRBV3-1 (or the pseudogene TRBV3-2) and TRBJ2-1; 8 bases are a match to TRBD1. Germline V gene sequence: CDR1 LGHDT, CDR2 YNNKEL (reference sequence). The length of the CDR3 is 14 residues. Trimming cost V 1 base and J 4 bases; bases outside gene matches: 0. The CDR3 nucleotides are TGTGCCAGCAGCCAAGGGGACAGGTACAATGAGCAGTTCTTC. Amino acids: CASSQGDRYNEQFF.

The chain carries TRBV12-3 or TRBV12-4 and TRBJ2-1; tentatively, D is TRBD1 (5 bases). The CDR3 runs 13 residues. The V gene lost 4 bases and the J gene lost 10 bases, with 14 bases spanning the gap. The CDR3 DNA sequence: TGTGCCAGCAGTTCACAGGCTTACGGGGAGCAGTTCTTC. Protein: CASSSQAYGEQFF.

V usage is TRBV5-6 and J usage is TRBJ2-3; D is possibly TRBD1 or TRBD2 (6 bases each). Trimming cost V 0 bases and J 0 bases, with 11 bases left between them. The CDR3 consists of 16 residues. The germline CDR1 and CDR2 sequences are SGHDT and YYEEEE. The CDR3 sequence: CASSLEEGVSTDTQYF. The CDR3 nucleotides read TGTGCCAGCAGCTTGGAGGAGGGGGTGAGCACAGATACGCAGTATTTT.

CDR3 in DNA: TGTGCCAGTAGCCTTCAGGGGGCGCAAGATACGCAGTATTTT. Its protein product is CASSLQGAQDTQYF. V usage is TRBV19 and J usage is TRBJ2-3; 8 bases fit TRBD1. CDR1 and CDR2 from the germline V gene are LNHDA and SQIVND (reference sequence). The junction had 7 bases not matched to a gene; V was cut back by 6 bases and J by 5 bases. CDR3 length: 14 amino acids.

The chain uses TRBV11-3 and TRBJ2-1, with 12 bases aligning to TRBD2. There are 16 residues in the CDR3. Trimming at V came to 4 bases and at J to 7 bases, leaving 8 bases not matched to a gene. Germline CDR1 and CDR2: SGHNT and YENEEA. CDR3 sequence reads: CASSSVTSGRQNEQFF. The CDR3 bases are TGTGCCAGCAGCTCCGTGACTAGCGGGAGACAGAATGAGCAGTTCTTC.

The rearrangement joins TRBV2 to TRBJ1-6, with 10 bases matching TRBD1. V was pared by 6 bases and J by 10 bases, with 9 bases of the junction left unmatched. CDR3 length: 15 amino acids. CDR1 is SNHLY, CDR2 FYNNEI, per germline. CDR3: CASSPRQGALSPLHF. DNA for the CDR3: TGTGCCAGCAGCCCCCGACAGGGGGCTTTGTCACCCCTCCACTTT. Full variable domain (remainder filled in from reference TRBV2 and TRBJ1-6): EPEVTQTPSHQVTQMGQEVILRCVPISNHLYFYWYRQILGQKVEFLVSFYNNEISEKSEIFDDQFSVERPDGSNFTLKIRSTKLEDSAMYFCASSPRQGALSPLHFGNGTRLTVT.

The chain carries TRBV6-5 and TRBJ1-2, with D uncertain. The CDR3 sequence is 14 residues long. Germline loops: CDR1 MNHEY, CDR2 SVGAGI. Trimming pared 0 bases from V and 6 bases from J, leaving 11 bases between. The CDR3 protein is CASSYSQRFDGYTF. The DNA of the CDR3 is TGTGCCAGCAGTTACTCCCAGAGATTCGATGGCTACACCTTC.

The chain combines TRBV4-3 with TRBJ2-5; TRBD1 might be the D (5 bases). The germline CDR1 and CDR2 sequences are LGHNA and YSLEER. The CDR3 loop spans 15 amino acids. V gave up 0 bases and J gave up 2 bases, with 10 bases separating them. The CDR3 here is CASSQDYAGQETQYF. CDR3 nucleotide sequence: TGCGCCAGCAGCCAAGATTATGCAGGGCAAGAGACCCAGTACTTC.

The CDR3 DNA sequence: TGTGCCAGCAGTTTCCGGACAGGCTCTGGAAACACCATATATTTT. Translating gives CASSFRTGSGNTIYF. V gene TRBV6-6 combines with J gene TRBJ1-3; 7 bases map to TRBD1. The germline V gene has CDR1 MNHNY and CDR2 SVGAGI (reference sequence). This CDR3 has 15 residues. The junction had 3 bases not matched to a gene; V was cut back by 4 bases and J by 0 bases.

The chain employs TRBV3-1 (or the pseudogene TRBV3-2) and TRBJ1-2; possibly TRBD1 for D (5 bases). V lost 0 bases and J lost 13, with 15 bases in between. The CDR3 has 13 residues. Germline loops: CDR1 LGHDT, CDR2 YNNKEL (reference sequence). The CDR3, as DNA: TGTGCCAGCAGCCAAGATAGGGGCCGCGGGGGCACCTTC. Translating gives CASSQDRGRGGTF.

This sequence joins TRBV28 and TRBJ2-7; 8 positions match TRBD2. The CDR3 runs 14 residues. Germline trimming cut 3 bases from V and 5 bases from J; bases unmatched to any gene: 6. CDR1 and CDR2 (germline): MDHEN, SYDVKM. The CDR3 loop reads CASSLRGRSDEQYF. The CDR3 DNA reads as TGTGCCAGCAGTTTGCGCGGGAGGTCTGACGAGCAGTACTTC.

The chain uses TRBV14 and TRBJ2-4, with a weak D call TRBD2 (5 bases). CDR3 size: 13 residues. Germline V lookup: CDR1 SGHDN, CDR2 FVKESK. Deletions cut 2 bases from V and 9 bases from J, with 11 bases between. The DNA for the CDR3 is TGTGCCAGCAGCCAATCGAGGGATGGCATTCAGTACTTC. Its protein product is CASSQSRDGIQYF.

V gene TRBV19 combines with J gene TRBJ2-7; TRBD1 aligns across 9 bases. The CDR3 is 17 amino acids. Germline loops: CDR1 LNHDA, CDR2 SQIVND (reference sequence). Germline trimming cut 1 base from V and 3 bases from J; bases unmatched to any gene: 10. The CDR3 DNA is TGTGCCAGTAGTATAGGAGTCCGGGGACAGGGTAACTACGAGCAGTACTTC. It codes for CASSIGVRGQGNYEQYF.

This clone has only one observation. The sample carries other DNA sequences with the same CDR3. The chain links TRBV7-2 to TRBJ1-6, with TRBD1 identical over 7 bases. Trimming removed 2 bases from V and 5 bases from J; junction bases left unmatched: 3. The CDR3 runs to 15 residues. From germline, CDR1 is SGHTA and CDR2 FQGNSA. The CDR3 loop reads CASSLTGTDNSPLHF. The CDR3 nucleotides are TGTGCCAGCAGCTTAACCGGGACAGATAATTCACCCCTCCACTTT.

This chain uses TRBV27 with TRBJ1-6; the D gene is possibly TRBD1 (6 bases). This CDR3 contains 14 residues. The V gene's germline CDR1 is MNHEY and CDR2 SMNVEV (reference sequence). V lost 6 bases to trimming and J lost 9 bases, with 15 bases between them. DNA for the CDR3: TGTGCCAGCAGCAACCCTAACAGGGCTTCACCCCTCCACTTT. Its protein product is CASSNPNRASPLHF.

J is TRBJ2-3 and V is TRBV5-1, with 11 bases lining up with TRBD2. The CDR3 is 16 residues long. Per the germline V gene, CDR1 is SGHRS and CDR2 is YFSETQ. The V segment lost 4 bases and the J segment 0 bases; nucleotides outside the gene matches: 4. CDR3 DNA sequence: TGCGCCAGCAGCCCCTGGACTAGCGGGAGCACAGATACGCAGTATTTT. Translating it yields CASSPWTSGSTDTQYF.

The chain uses TRBV7-2 and TRBJ1-2; 7 positions agree with TRBD1. J lost 2 bases, V lost 5 bases, and 2 bases had no gene match. CDR3 length: 13 residues. From germline, CDR1 is SGHTA and CDR2 FQGNSA. CDR3 coding DNA: TGTGCCAGCAGCCAGACAGGGAACTATGGCTACACCTTC. This gives the protein CASSQTGNYGYTF.

This clone was picked up a small number of times. The chain couples TRBV7-8 to TRBJ1-4; TRBD1 agrees at 7 bases. J lost 5 bases, V lost 5 bases, and 11 bases had no gene match. Germline CDR1 reads SGHVS; CDR2 reads FQNEAQ. The CDR3 has 16 residues. CDR3 protein: CASSPLLGRGNEKLFF. DNA for the CDR3: TGTGCCAGCAGCCCCCTCCTGGGCAGGGGGAATGAAAAACTGTTTTTT.

The genes are TRBV5-1 and TRBJ2-3; 7 bases line up with TRBD2. CDR1 and CDR2 from the germline V gene are SGHRS and YFSETQ. CDR3 length equals 15 residues. J gave up 3 bases and V 4 bases, and 8 bases lay outside the gene matches. The CDR3 nucleotides read TGCGCCAGCAGCACGGTGGGGGGAGGGACAGATACGCAGTATTTT. This sequence encodes CASSTVGGGTDTQYF.

The chain links TRBV7-3 to TRBJ2-2; the D gene is possibly TRBD2 (6 bases). Germline loops: CDR1 SGHTA, CDR2 FQGTGA. V lost 2 bases, J lost 2 bases, and 9 bases lay in between. The CDR3 length is 15 residues. CDR3 bases: TGTGCCAGCAGCTTAGCGGGGAAAAACACCGGGGAGCTGTTTTTT. It encodes CASSLAGKNTGELFF.

This chain uses TRBV3-1 (or the pseudogene TRBV3-2) with TRBJ2-4, with 7 bases lining up with TRBD1. Trimming removed 2 bases from V and 7 bases from J; junction bases left unmatched: 5. CDR1 and CDR2 from the germline V gene are LGHDT and YNNKEL (reference sequence). This CDR3 region has 14 residues. CDR3 in DNA: TGTGCCAGCAGCCAACAAACAGGGGTGAACATTCAGTACTTC. It is translated as CASSQQTGVNIQYF.